Included here is one T cell receptor (beta chain) sequence, with context. As yet, its antigen is unknown. This sample is drawn from a study of long-term antiretroviral therapy in people with HIV. Study-level findings and limits: Spans of CDR3 length were tighter for HIV repertoires than for controls. Blood draws took place between the mid-2000s and the late 2010s and possibly involved older ART regimens.

The run of the v3.0 immunoSEQ assay was at survey level. Per-sample TRB depth target: about 35,000-55,000 T-cell genomes. Sequencing was performed with immunoSEQ multiplex PCR; in TCRdb, only in-frame clones are kept and a portion is missing. The sample records around 15,000 clones, more than 75% being singletons. Participants with HIV, all of them, were treated in the United States. The CDR3 has 14 residues. Per germline, CDR1 KGHSH and CDR2 LQKENI. Trimming cost V 5 bases and J 2 bases, with 11 bases left between them. This chain uses TRBV18 with TRBJ2-3, with D unresolved. The TCR was taken from a man aged 50 or older with HIV. The sequences come from unsorted PBMCs, collected 6.9 years after starting antiretroviral therapy. The CDR3 DNA follows: TGTGCCAGCTCATTTCAGGCCCCCACAGATACGCAGTATTTT. Encoded protein: CASSFQAPTDTQYF.